This T cell receptor (beta chain) was identified in a study of monozygotic twins with inflammatory bowel disease. TCRdb reprocessed the 5' RACE reads, keeping one entry per CDR3 protein, no DNA. This sample's table has about 130,000 distinct CDR3 sequences. The CDR3 length is 20 residues. Germline loops: CDR1 MNHEY, CDR2 SVGEGT. The clonotype comes from a human donor with ulcerative colitis or Crohn's disease, or a healthy co-twin of an affected twin (not recorded which). The chain is built from TRBV6-2 or TRBV6-3 and TRBJ2-7; TCRdb proposes TRBD1, but this gene call is untestable without DNA. What was sequenced was blood. The chain's CDR3 is CASSYLLIGDRQAFKNEQYF.